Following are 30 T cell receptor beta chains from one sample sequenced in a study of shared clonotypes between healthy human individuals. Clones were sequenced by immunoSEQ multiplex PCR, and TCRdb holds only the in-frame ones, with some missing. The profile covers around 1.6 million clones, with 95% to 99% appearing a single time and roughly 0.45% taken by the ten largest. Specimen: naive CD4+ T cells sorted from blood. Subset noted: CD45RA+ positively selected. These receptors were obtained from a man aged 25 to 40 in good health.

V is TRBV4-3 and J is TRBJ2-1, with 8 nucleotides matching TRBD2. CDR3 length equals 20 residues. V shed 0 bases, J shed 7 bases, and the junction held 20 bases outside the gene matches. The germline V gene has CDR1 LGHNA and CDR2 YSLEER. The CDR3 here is CASSQDRWPAGALVTNEQFF. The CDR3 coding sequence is TGCGCCAGCAGCCAAGATCGATGGCCAGCGGGAGCTCTTGTCACTAATGAGCAGTTCTTC.

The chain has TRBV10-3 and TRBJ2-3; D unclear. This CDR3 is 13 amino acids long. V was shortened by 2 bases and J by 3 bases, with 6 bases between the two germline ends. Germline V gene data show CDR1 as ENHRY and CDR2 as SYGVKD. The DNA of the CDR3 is TGTGCCATCAGTGAGGACTCTACAGATACGCAGTATTTT. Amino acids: CAISEDSTDTQYF.

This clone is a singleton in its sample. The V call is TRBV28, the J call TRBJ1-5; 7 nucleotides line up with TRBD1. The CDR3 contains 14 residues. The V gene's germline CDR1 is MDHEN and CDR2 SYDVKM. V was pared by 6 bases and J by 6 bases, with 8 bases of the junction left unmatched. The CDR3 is CASRGQVGGQPQHF. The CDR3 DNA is TGTGCCAGCAGAGGACAGGTTGGAGGTCAGCCCCAGCATTTT.

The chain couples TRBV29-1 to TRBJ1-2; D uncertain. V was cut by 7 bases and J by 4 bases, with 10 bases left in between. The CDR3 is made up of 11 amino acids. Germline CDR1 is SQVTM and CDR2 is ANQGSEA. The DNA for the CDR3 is TGCAGCGCCAGCAGTGTCTATGGCTACACCTTC. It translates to CSASSVYGYTF.

CDR3 region: CASSLSTWTGGNEKLFF. The CDR3 bases are TGTGCCAGCTCACTCTCAACTTGGACAGGGGGAAATGAAAAACTGTTTTTT. This chain joins TRBV18 and TRBJ1-4; 10 nucleotides match TRBD1. The V segment lost 4 bases and the J segment 5 bases; nucleotides outside the gene matches: 10. CDR3 size: 17 residues. CDR1 and CDR2 (germline): KGHSH, LQKENI.

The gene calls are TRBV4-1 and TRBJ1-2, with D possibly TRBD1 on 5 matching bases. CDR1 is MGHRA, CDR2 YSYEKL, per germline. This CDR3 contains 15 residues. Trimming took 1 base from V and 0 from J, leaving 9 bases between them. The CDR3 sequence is CASSQAPQANYGYTF. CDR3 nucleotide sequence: TGCGCCAGCAGCCAAGCGCCACAGGCTAACTATGGCTACACCTTC.

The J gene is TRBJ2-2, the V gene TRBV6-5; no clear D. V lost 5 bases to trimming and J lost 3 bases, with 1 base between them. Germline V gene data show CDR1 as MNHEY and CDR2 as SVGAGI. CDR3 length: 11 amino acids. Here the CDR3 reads CASSDTGELFF. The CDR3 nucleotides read TGTGCCAGCAGTGACACCGGGGAGCTGTTTTTT.

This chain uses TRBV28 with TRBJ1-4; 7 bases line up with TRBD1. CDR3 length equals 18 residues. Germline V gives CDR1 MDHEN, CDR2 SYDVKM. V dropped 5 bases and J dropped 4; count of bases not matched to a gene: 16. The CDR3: CASSRHGTAAPFNEKLFF. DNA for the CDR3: TGTGCCAGCAGTAGGCACGGGACAGCTGCGCCTTTTAATGAAAAACTGTTTTTT.

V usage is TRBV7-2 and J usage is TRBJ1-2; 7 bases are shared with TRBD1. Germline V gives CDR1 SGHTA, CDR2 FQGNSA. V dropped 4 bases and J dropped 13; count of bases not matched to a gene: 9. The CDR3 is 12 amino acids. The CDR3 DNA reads TGTGCCAGCAGCTCGGAGAAACAGGGGTTCACCTTC. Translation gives CASSSEKQGFTF.

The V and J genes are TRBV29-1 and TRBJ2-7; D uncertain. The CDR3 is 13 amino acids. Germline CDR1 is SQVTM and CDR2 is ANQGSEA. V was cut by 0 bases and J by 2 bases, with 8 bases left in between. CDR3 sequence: CSVEELLTYEQYF. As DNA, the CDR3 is TGCAGCGTTGAAGAACTCCTTACCTACGAGCAGTACTTC.

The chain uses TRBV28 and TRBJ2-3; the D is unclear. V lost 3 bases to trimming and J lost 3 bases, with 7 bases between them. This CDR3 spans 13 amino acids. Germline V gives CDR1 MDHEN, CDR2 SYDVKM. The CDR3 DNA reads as TGTGCCAGCAGTTTTGGGCCGACAGATACGCAGTATTTT. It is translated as CASSFGPTDTQYF.

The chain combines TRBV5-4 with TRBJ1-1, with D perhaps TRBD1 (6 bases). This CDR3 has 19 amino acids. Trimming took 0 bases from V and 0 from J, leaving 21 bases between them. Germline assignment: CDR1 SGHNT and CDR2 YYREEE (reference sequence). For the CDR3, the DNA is TGTGCCAGCAGCTTGGGGCCTAACAGGGATGTAGGGATGAACACTGAAGCTTTCTTT. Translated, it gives CASSLGPNRDVGMNTEAFF.

This CDR3 is CASSIAGVESEQYF. The DNA for the CDR3 is TGTGCCAGCAGTATCGCGGGGGTGGAAAGCGAGCAGTACTTC. The chain has TRBV6-5 and TRBJ2-7; TRBD2 matches at 7 bases. The germline V gene has CDR1 MNHEY and CDR2 SVGAGI. This CDR3 has 14 residues. V trimming: 5 bases; J trimming: 6 bases; junction bases outside the gene matches: 10.

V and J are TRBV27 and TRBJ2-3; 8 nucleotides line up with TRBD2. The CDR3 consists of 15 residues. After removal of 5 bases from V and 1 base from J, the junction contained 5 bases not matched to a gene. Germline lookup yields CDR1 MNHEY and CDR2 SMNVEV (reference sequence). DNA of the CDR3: TGTGCCAGCAGTCAGCGGGAGTGGGGCACAGATACGCAGTATTTT. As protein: CASSQREWGTDTQYF.

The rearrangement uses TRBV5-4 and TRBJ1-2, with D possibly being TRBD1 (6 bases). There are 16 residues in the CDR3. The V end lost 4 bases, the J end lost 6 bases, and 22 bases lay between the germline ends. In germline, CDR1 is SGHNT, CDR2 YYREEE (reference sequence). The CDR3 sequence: CASSIPGGQTRNGYTF. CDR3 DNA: TGTGCCAGCAGCATACCAGGAGGACAGACTCGCAATGGCTACACCTTC. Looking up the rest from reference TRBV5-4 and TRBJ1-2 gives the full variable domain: ETGVTQSPTHLIKTRGQQVTLRCSSQSGHNTVSWYQQALGQGPQFIFQYYREEENGRGNFPPRFSGLQFPNYSSELNVNALELDDSALYLCASSIPGGQTRNGYTFGSGTRLTVV.

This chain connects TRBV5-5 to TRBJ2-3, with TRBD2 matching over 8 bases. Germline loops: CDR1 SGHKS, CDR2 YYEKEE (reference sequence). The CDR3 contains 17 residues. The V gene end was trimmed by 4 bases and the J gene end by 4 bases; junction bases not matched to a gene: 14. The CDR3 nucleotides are TGTGCCAGCAGCCGCGGTGGAGGAGCGGGAGTGGCAGATACGCAGTATTTT. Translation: CASSRGGGAGVADTQYF.

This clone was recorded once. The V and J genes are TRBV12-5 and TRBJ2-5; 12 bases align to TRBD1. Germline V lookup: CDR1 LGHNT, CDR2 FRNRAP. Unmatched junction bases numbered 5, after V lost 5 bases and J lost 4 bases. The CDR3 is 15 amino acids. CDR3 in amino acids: CASGTGDRGLETQYF. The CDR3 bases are TGTGCTAGTGGTACTGGGGACAGGGGGCTAGAGACCCAGTACTTC.

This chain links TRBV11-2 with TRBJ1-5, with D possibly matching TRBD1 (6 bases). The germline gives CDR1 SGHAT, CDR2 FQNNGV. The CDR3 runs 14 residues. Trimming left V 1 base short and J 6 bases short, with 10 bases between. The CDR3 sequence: CASSLVGGGQPQHF. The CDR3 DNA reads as TGTGCCAGCAGCTTAGTTGGGGGCGGTCAGCCCCAGCATTTT.

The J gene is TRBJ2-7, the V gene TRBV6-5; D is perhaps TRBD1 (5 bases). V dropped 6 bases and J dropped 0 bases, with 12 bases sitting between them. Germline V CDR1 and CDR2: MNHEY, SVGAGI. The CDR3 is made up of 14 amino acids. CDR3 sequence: CASRTGLSSYEQYF. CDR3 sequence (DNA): TGTGCCAGCAGAACAGGCCTGAGCTCCTACGAGCAGTACTTC.

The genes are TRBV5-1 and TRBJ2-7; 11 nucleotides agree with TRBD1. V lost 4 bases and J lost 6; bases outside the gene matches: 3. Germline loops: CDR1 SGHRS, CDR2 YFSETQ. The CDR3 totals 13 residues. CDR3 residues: CASSRDRGAEQYF. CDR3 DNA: TGCGCCAGCAGCCGGGACAGGGGGGCCGAGCAGTACTTC.

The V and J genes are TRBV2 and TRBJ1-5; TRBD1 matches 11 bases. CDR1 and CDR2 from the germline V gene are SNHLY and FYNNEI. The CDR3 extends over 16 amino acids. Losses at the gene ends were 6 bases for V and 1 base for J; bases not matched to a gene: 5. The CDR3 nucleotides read TGTGCCAGCAGCGGACAGGGGGCTCCGAGCAATCAGCCCCAGCATTTT. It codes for CASSGQGAPSNQPQHF. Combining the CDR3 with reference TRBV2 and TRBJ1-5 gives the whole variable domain EPEVTQTPSHQVTQMGQEVILRCVPISNHLYFYWYRQILGQKVEFLVSFYNNEISEKSEIFDDQFSVERPDGSNFTLKIRSTKLEDSAMYFCASSGQGAPSNQPQHFGDGTRLSIL.

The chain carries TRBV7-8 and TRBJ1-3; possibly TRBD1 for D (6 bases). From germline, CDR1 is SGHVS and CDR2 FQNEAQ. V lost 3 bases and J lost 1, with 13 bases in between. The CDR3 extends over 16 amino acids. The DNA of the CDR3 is TGTGCCAGCAGCTTTTCACACAGGGTTTCTGGAAACACCATATATTTT. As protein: CASSFSHRVSGNTIYF.

The CDR3 DNA follows: TGTGCCAGCACCGTAGGTCTGGACAGCCTTTACGAGCAGTACTTC. Translating it yields CASTVGLDSLYEQYF. The J gene is TRBJ2-7, the V gene TRBV2; possible D gene TRBD1, 6 bases. The CDR3 totals 15 residues. V lost 7 bases, J lost 4 bases, and 20 bases lay in between. The V gene's germline CDR1 is SNHLY and CDR2 FYNNEI.

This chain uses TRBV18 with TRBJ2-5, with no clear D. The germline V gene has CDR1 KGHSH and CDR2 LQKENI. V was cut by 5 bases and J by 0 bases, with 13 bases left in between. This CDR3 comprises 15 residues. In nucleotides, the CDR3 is TGTGCCAGCTCAACCAAGGTGGGATACCAAGAGACCCAGTACTTC. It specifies CASSTKVGYQETQYF.

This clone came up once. CDR3: CASSYGPPGAGNTIYF. CDR3 nucleotide sequence: TGTGCCAGCAGTTACGGCCCACCAGGGGCTGGAAACACCATATATTTT. V usage is TRBV6-5 and J usage is TRBJ1-3, with D tentatively TRBD1 (6 bases). Germline V gives CDR1 MNHEY, CDR2 SVGAGI. Trimming took 2 bases from V and 2 from J, leaving 13 bases between them. The CDR3 consists of 16 residues.

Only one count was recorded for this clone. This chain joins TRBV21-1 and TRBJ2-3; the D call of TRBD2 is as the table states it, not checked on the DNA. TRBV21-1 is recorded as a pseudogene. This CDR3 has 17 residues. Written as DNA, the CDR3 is TGTGCCAGCAGCAGAGTGACCGGGACTAGCTTCATAGATACGCAGTATTTT. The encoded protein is CASSRVTGTSFIDTQYF.

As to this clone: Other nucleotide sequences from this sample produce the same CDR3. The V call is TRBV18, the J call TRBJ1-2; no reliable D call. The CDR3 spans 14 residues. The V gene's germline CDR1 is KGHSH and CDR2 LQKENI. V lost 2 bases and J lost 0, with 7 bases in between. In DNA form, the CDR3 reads TGTGCCAGCTCACCATTGCCAGCTAACTATGGCTACACCTTC. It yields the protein CASSPLPANYGYTF.

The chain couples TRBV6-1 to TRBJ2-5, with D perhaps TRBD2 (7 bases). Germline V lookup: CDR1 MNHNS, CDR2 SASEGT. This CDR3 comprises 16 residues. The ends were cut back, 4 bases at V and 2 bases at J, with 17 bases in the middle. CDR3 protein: CASSVSGGIKQETQYF. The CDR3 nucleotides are TGTGCCAGCAGTGTGTCGGGGGGCATCAAACAAGAGACCCAGTACTTC.

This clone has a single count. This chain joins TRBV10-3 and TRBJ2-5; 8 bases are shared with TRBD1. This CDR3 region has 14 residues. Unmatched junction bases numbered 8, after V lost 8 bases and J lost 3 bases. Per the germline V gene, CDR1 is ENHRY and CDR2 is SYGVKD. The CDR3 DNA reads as TGTGCCATCCAACCTGGACAGGGCGAAGAGACCCAGTACTTC. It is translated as CAIQPGQGEETQYF.

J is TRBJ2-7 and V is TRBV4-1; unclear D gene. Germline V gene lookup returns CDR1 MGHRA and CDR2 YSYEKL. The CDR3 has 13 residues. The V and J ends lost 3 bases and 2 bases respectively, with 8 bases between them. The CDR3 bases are TGCGCCAGCAGCCAGGAAAGGGCCTACGAGCAGTACTTC. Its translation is CASSQERAYEQYF.